This T cell receptor beta chain was identified during a study of shared clonotypes between healthy human individuals. Assay execution proceeded at the deep level. The assay was immunoSEQ multiplex PCR, and TCRdb's table has in-frame clones only and misses some. The table shows about 480,000 clones, with around 79% occurring only once. Donors were healthy HIV-negative adults without recently reported acute infections or vaccinations. V lost 1 base to trimming and J lost 1 base, with 13 bases between them. This CDR3 spans 16 amino acids. CDR1 and CDR2 from the germline V gene are KGHSH and LQKENI. V usage is TRBV18 and J usage is TRBJ1-1; D remains ambiguous. This TCR derives from a woman between 35 and 50 years old in good health. Some clones in this sample may be carry-over from other donors' samples. Sequencing was performed on PBMCs. Written as DNA, the CDR3 is TGTGCCAGCTCACCACAGGGTCTTCTCTCGAACACTGAAGCTTTCTTT. This sequence encodes CASSPQGLLSNTEAFF.